These 5 T cell receptor beta chains were all obtained from the same sample, sequenced in a study of T cell responses to AZD1222 COVID-19 vaccine. This table comes from immunoSEQ multiplex PCR, and its TCRdb copy is limited to in-frame clones, with some not included. The sample lists 130,000 to 150,000 clones, roughly 90% seen once, with 5% to 6.5% in the top ten. The source material was peripheral blood, sampled 28 days after the second dose of the MenACWY control vaccine. The receptors here all came from an adult who received the MenACWY meningococcal vaccine as a control.

The chain has TRBV28 and TRBJ1-1; the D is unclear. The germline V and J ends were trimmed by 5 bases and 3 bases, with 7 bases remaining between them. This CDR3 is built from 12 residues. CDR1 is MDHEN, CDR2 SYDVKM, per germline. CDR3 nucleotides: TGTGCCAGCAGTGCGGGGTACACTGAAGCTTTCTTT. Its translation: CASSAGYTEAFF.

V gene TRBV29-1 combines with J gene TRBJ1-1, with 9 bases identical to TRBD1. This CDR3 is 13 amino acids long. The ends lost 7 bases at V and 4 bases at J; junction bases unmatched: 7. Germline V CDR1 and CDR2: SQVTM, ANQGSEA. The CDR3 DNA reads TGCAGCGCCGAGGACAGGGGATCCACTGAAGCTTTCTTT. It is translated as CSAEDRGSTEAFF.

The rearrangement links TRBV20-1 to TRBJ1-5; D is unclear. The CDR3 length is 14 residues. V lost 3 bases, J lost 6 bases, and 15 bases lay in between. Germline V gene lookup returns CDR1 DFQATT and CDR2 SNEGSKA (reference sequence). CDR3 sequence: CSASRVRSTQPQHF. The CDR3 nucleotides are TGCAGTGCTAGTCGGGTCAGGTCGACTCAGCCCCAGCATTTT.

V usage is TRBV28 and J usage is TRBJ1-5; the D gene is possibly TRBD1 (5 bases). CDR3 length: 14 amino acids. Germline values: CDR1 MDHEN, CDR2 SYDVKM. Trimming removed 4 bases at V and 0 bases at J, with 7 bases between. This CDR3 reads CASSWDGSNQPQHF. Here the CDR3 DNA reads TGTGCCAGCAGTTGGGACGGTAGCAATCAGCCCCAGCATTTT.

The J gene is TRBJ1-3, the V gene TRBV7-3, with a weak D call TRBD1 (6 bases). The V gene's germline CDR1 is SGHTA and CDR2 FQGTGA. Between the trimmed V and J ends, which lost 2 bases and 6 bases, there was a span of 14 bases. This CDR3 spans 15 amino acids. The CDR3 loop is CASSLYSGVENTIYF. The CDR3 coding sequence is TGTGCCAGCAGCTTATATTCAGGGGTGGAAAACACCATATATTTT. The full variable domain, its missing parts supplied by reference TRBV7-3 and TRBJ1-3, is GAGVSQTPSNKVTEKGKYVELRCDPISGHTALYWYRQSLGQGPEFLIYFQGTGAADDSGLPNDRFFAVRPEGSVSTLKIQRTERGDSAVYLCASSLYSGVENTIYFGEGSWLTVV.